Below are 27 T cell receptor beta chains sequenced from a single sample in a study of blood T cell repertoires in COVID-19. Profiling relied on immunoSEQ multiplex PCR, and the TCRdb table lists in-frame clones only, not all of them. The sample holds approximately 320,000 clones; about 90% are singletons and the top ten take 11%. The sequenced sample consisted of peripheral blood. The receptors were sampled from a woman aged 25-40 years with COVID-19, enrolled during active disease.

The gene calls are TRBV28 and TRBJ2-7; no reliable D call. The CDR3 loop spans 13 amino acids. The ends were cut back, 3 bases at V and 0 bases at J, with 6 bases in the middle. CDR1 is MDHEN and CDR2 is SYDVKM in the germline V gene. CDR3 DNA sequence: TGTGCCAGCAGTTTTTTGAGCTCCTACGAGCAGTACTTC. Its protein is CASSFLSSYEQYF.

The genes are TRBV18 and TRBJ1-5; D unclear. Germline CDR1 reads KGHSH; CDR2 reads LQKENI. V was trimmed by 3 bases and J by 6 bases, leaving 15 bases between them. The CDR3 length is 15 residues. This CDR3 is CASSPRGEGSQPQHF. The CDR3 bases are TGTGCCAGCTCACCCCGCGGGGAGGGCAGTCAGCCCCAGCATTTT.

V gene TRBV18 combines with J gene TRBJ2-2; D is uncertain. The CDR3 is 16 residues long. Germline V gene sequence: CDR1 KGHSH, CDR2 LQKENI. Deletions cut 1 base from V and 0 bases from J, with 9 bases between. The CDR3: CASSPQPLTNTGELFF. In DNA, the CDR3 is TGTGCCAGCTCACCACAACCCCTAACGAACACCGGGGAGCTGTTTTTT.

The chain recombines TRBV2 with TRBJ2-3; TRBD1 aligns across 11 bases. Germline CDR1 SNHLY, CDR2 FYNNEI. The CDR3 has 14 residues. With 6 bases clipped from V and 6 bases from J, the junction kept 5 bases outside the gene matches. Here the CDR3 DNA reads TGTGCCAGCAGGTGGACAGGGGGCTTCGATACGCAGTATTTT. Protein sequence: CASRWTGGFDTQYF.

The CDR3 DNA follows: TGCGCCAGCAGCTTGGAACTAGAGGCGTACAATGAGCAGTTCTTC. Translated, it gives CASSLELEAYNEQFF. The chain is built from TRBV5-1 and TRBJ2-1, with a tentative D call TRBD2 (5 bases). V shed 0 bases and J shed 4 bases, with 11 bases lying between them. Germline loops: CDR1 SGHRS, CDR2 YFSETQ. This CDR3 comprises 15 residues.

The genes are TRBV11-2 and TRBJ2-3; 7 positions match TRBD2. Germline assignment: CDR1 SGHAT and CDR2 FQNNGV. The CDR3 extends over 16 amino acids. V shed 1 base and J 2 bases; nucleotides not matched to a gene: 6. CDR3: CASSLVGRGYTDTQYF. The CDR3 bases are TGTGCCAGCAGCTTAGTTGGGCGGGGGTACACAGATACGCAGTATTTT.

The gene calls are TRBV3-1 (or the pseudogene TRBV3-2) and TRBJ2-4; no clear D. Germline CDR1 and CDR2: LGHDT and YNNKEL (reference sequence). With 10 bases removed from V and 6 bases from J, the gap between germline ends came to 16 bases. The CDR3 sequence is 13 residues long. The DNA of the CDR3 is TGTGCCAACCGAATGAGGAGTTTAAACATTCAGTACTTC. Translated: CANRMRSLNIQYF.

The chain has TRBV24-1 and TRBJ2-3; weak D call: TRBD2 (7 bases). Germline CDR1 is KGHDR and CDR2 is SFDVKD. The CDR3 loop spans 14 amino acids. V gave up 4 bases and J gave up 5 bases, with 12 bases separating them. Here the CDR3 DNA reads TGTGCCACCAGTGAACGGGGGGCAGGAGATACGCAGTATTTT. It is translated as CATSERGAGDTQYF.

This chain joins TRBV6-1 and TRBJ2-1, with 9 positions matching TRBD2. Germline CDR1 is MNHNS and CDR2 is SASEGT. The V segment lost 1 base and the J segment 8 bases; nucleotides outside the gene matches: 6. The CDR3 spans 15 residues. CDR3 in amino acids: CASSEVAGANDEQFF. The CDR3 DNA follows: TGTGCCAGCAGTGAAGTAGCGGGGGCCAATGATGAGCAGTTCTTC.

The chain employs TRBV24-1 and TRBJ2-3; D call uncertain. Germline assignment: CDR1 KGHDR and CDR2 SFDVKD. Trimming shortened V by 4 bases and J by 4 bases, and 8 bases separated the two germline ends. The CDR3 length is 13 residues. Here the CDR3 DNA reads TGTGCCACCAGTGACCTAGACGCAGATACGCAGTATTTT. This encodes CATSDLDADTQYF.

This CDR3 is CASSLAGVKLEAFF. The CDR3, as DNA: TGTGCCAGCAGCTTAGCGGGGGTTAAACTTGAAGCTTTCTTT. The genes are TRBV11-2 and TRBJ1-1; TRBD1 is a possible D gene (5 bases). Germline assignment: CDR1 SGHAT and CDR2 FQNNGV. The CDR3 is made up of 14 amino acids. Trimming cost V 1 base and J 7 bases, with 13 bases left between them.

CDR3 bases: TGTGCCAGCAGCTTATACCGACAGGACGACTATGGCTACACCTTC. It encodes CASSLYRQDDYGYTF. The gene calls are TRBV7-9 and TRBJ1-2, with D possibly TRBD1 on 6 matching bases. The CDR3 extends over 15 amino acids. Germline CDR1 reads SEHNR; CDR2 reads FQNEAQ (reference sequence). Between the trimmed V and J ends, which lost 2 bases and 3 bases, there was a span of 13 bases.

CDR3 in DNA: TGTGCCAGCTCACCCGTCGAGGTGGGAAACACCATATATTTT. This sequence encodes CASSPVEVGNTIYF. V usage is TRBV18 and J usage is TRBJ1-3, with unresolved D. Trimming removed 3 bases at V and 4 bases at J, with 10 bases between. Germline V gives CDR1 KGHSH, CDR2 LQKENI. The CDR3 contains 14 residues.

This sequence joins TRBV10-3 and TRBJ2-1; the match to TRBD2 covers 10 bases. Germline V gene sequence: CDR1 ENHRY, CDR2 SYGVKD. The CDR3 covers 13 residues. V gave up 9 bases and J gave up 7 bases; unmatched junction bases: 6. Written as DNA, the CDR3 is TGTGCCATTGGACTAGCGGCCTCTAATGAGCAGTTCTTC. It is translated as CAIGLAASNEQFF.

In DNA form, the CDR3 reads TGTGCCAGCAGCCGGTTCGGGAGTCCCTACGAGCAGTACTTC. Protein product: CASSRFGSPYEQYF. The chain has TRBV14 and TRBJ2-7; possibly TRBD2 for D (6 bases). Germline V gives CDR1 SGHDN, CDR2 FVKESK. The CDR3 is 14 residues long. V shed 4 bases and J shed 2 bases, with 12 bases lying between them. Filled out from reference TRBV14 and TRBJ2-7, the complete variable domain reads EAGVTQFPSHSVIEKGQTVTLRCDPISGHDNLYWYRRVMGKEIKFLLHFVKESKQDESGMPNNRFLAERTGGTYSTLKVQPAELEDSGVYFCASSRFGSPYEQYFGPGTRLTVT.

The chain employs TRBV19 and TRBJ2-2; TRBD1 matches 8 bases. V shed 4 bases, J shed 5 bases, and the junction held 12 bases outside the gene matches. CDR1 is LNHDA and CDR2 is SQIVND in the germline V gene (reference sequence). This CDR3 has 17 residues. Here the CDR3 DNA reads TGTGCCAGTAGTAGAGGACAGGGTTTAGGACGGACCGGGGAGCTGTTTTTT. It translates to CASSRGQGLGRTGELFF.

The J gene is TRBJ1-2, the V gene TRBV5-8, with a possible D match to TRBD1 (6 bases). CDR1 and CDR2 (germline): SGHTS, YDEGEE. The CDR3 sequence is 16 residues long. V was clipped by 5 bases and J by 5 bases, with 22 bases between them. CDR3 bases: TGTGCCAGCAGGTCTGAAGTCTCGGACAGCCAGTATGGCTACACCTTC. Its translation: CASRSEVSDSQYGYTF.

V gene TRBV19 combines with J gene TRBJ1-1; 8 nucleotides line up with TRBD1. The V gene's germline CDR1 is LNHDA and CDR2 SQIVND (reference sequence). CDR3 length: 15 residues. The J segment lost 6 bases and the V segment lost 5 bases, leaving 11 bases of the junction unmatched. The CDR3 region has the DNA TGTGCCAGTAGTTCCCGAAAACAGGGGGTGCCTGAAGCTTTCTTT. This gives the protein CASSSRKQGVPEAFF.

The chain links TRBV12-5 to TRBJ2-3; the match to TRBD2 covers 10 bases. The CDR3 is 15 amino acids. Trimming at V came to 6 bases and at J to 3 bases, leaving 6 bases not matched to a gene. Germline V gives CDR1 LGHNT, CDR2 FRNRAP. Here the CDR3 DNA reads TGTGCTAGTGGGAGCGGGGGGGCGTTGACAGATACGCAGTATTTT. Translated, it gives CASGSGGALTDTQYF.

The table lists this clone with a count of one. The V gene is TRBV6-5, the J gene TRBJ2-7; 8 nucleotides agree with TRBD1. Trimming took 7 bases from V and 3 from J; bases not matched to a gene: 8. The CDR3 totals 14 residues. In germline, CDR1 is MNHEY, CDR2 SVGAGI. The CDR3 loop reads CASTRDRKHYEQYF. CDR3 sequence (DNA): TGTGCCAGCACCAGGGACAGGAAACACTACGAGCAGTACTTC.

The gene calls are TRBV19 and TRBJ1-2, with D uncertain. Per germline, CDR1 LNHDA and CDR2 SQIVND (reference sequence). Trimming removed 3 bases from V and 7 bases from J, with 12 bases in between. The CDR3 is made up of 13 amino acids. CDR3 coding DNA: TGTGCCAGTAGTATGGTCCCGTCACTTGGCTACACCTTC. Amino acids: CASSMVPSLGYTF.

This chain connects TRBV27 to TRBJ2-3; D not resolved. Germline CDR1 is MNHEY and CDR2 is SMNVEV (reference sequence). The CDR3 is 12 residues long. Trimming shortened V by 7 bases and J by 9 bases, and 14 bases separated the two germline ends. The CDR3: CASKSPGGTQYF. The CDR3 coding sequence is TGTGCCAGCAAATCCCCAGGTGGGACGCAGTATTTT.

The chain uses TRBV15 and TRBJ2-3; 8 positions match TRBD2. V lost 5 bases and J lost 2; bases outside the gene matches: 3. The CDR3 contains 14 residues. Per the germline V gene, CDR1 is LNHNV and CDR2 is YYDKDF (reference sequence). CDR3 nucleotide sequence: TGTGCCACCAGCGGAGCGGGAGACACAGATACGCAGTATTTT. It specifies CATSGAGDTDTQYF.

This sequence joins TRBV28 and TRBJ2-2, with 7 bases lining up with TRBD1. V shed 8 bases, J shed 3 bases, and the junction held 6 bases outside the gene matches. The CDR3 totals 14 residues. Germline-derived CDR1 and CDR2 are MDHEN and SYDVKM. DNA for the CDR3: TGTGCCAGCCTAAGAGGGGGCCACACCGGGGAGCTGTTTTTT. It codes for CASLRGGHTGELFF.

The genes are TRBV30 and TRBJ1-1, with TRBD1 matching 7 bases. Germline values: CDR1 GTSNPN, CDR2 SVGIG (reference sequence). The J segment lost 5 bases and the V segment lost 6 bases, leaving 12 bases of the junction unmatched. This CDR3 is 14 amino acids long. CDR3 nucleotides: TGTGCCTGCCGGACAGGAGGGTGGCGGACTGAAGCTTTCTTT. Translating it yields CACRTGGWRTEAFF.

The chain carries TRBV4-1 and TRBJ2-1; 11 positions agree with TRBD2. The CDR3 is 16 amino acids. Germline-derived CDR1 and CDR2 are MGHRA and YSYEKL. After removal of 2 bases from V and 3 bases from J, the junction contained 3 bases not matched to a gene. The CDR3 DNA reads TGCGCCAGCAGCCAACGACTAGCGGGGTTCTACAATGAGCAGTTCTTC. It encodes CASSQRLAGFYNEQFF.

The chain is built from TRBV11-2 and TRBJ1-4; 7 bases match TRBD1. Germline V gives CDR1 SGHAT, CDR2 FQNNGV. The V segment lost 8 bases and the J segment 4 bases; nucleotides outside the gene matches: 4. This CDR3 has 13 amino acids. The CDR3 sequence is CASGGGINEKLFF. In DNA, the CDR3 is TGTGCCAGCGGAGGGGGCATTAATGAAAAACTGTTTTTT.